These T cell receptor beta chains were read from a single sample in a study of blood T cell repertoires in COVID-19. Some clones are missing from TCRdb's copy, which holds only in-frame ones; the method was immunoSEQ multiplex PCR. The repertoire has over 100,000 clones, almost 70% of them found once; the top ten carry over 1.5%. Sequenced: peripheral blood. The origin of the receptors is a woman between 65 and 79 years old with acute or convalescent COVID-19. CDR3s include the opening cysteine and the closing phenylalanine or tryptophan. The D gene is left open where the match is weak. Clone size appears in some rows only: once, few, many, or a class for an expanded clone.

v_gene	d_gene	abundance	j_gene	CDR3nt	CDR3aa
TRBV7-9	.	.	TRBJ1-3	TGTGCCAGCAGCTCGCCCAGGCAGGAAAACACCATATATTTT	CASSSPRQENTIYF
TRBV2	TRBD1	once	TRBJ1-6	TGTGCCAGCAGTGGGACAGGGGACCTTAATTCACCCCTCCACTTT	CASSGTGDLNSPLHF
TRBV6-5	.	.	TRBJ1-6	TGTGCCAGCAGTTACGACAGACTTTCACCCCTCCACTTT	CASSYDRLSPLHF
TRBV28	.	.	TRBJ2-3	TGTGCCAGCAGGGACAGCCATAGCACAGATACGCAGTATTTT	CASRDSHSTDTQYF
TRBV7-3	.	.	TRBJ2-7	TGTGCCAGCAGCTTAAGGGGGGGCGCGTCCGAGCAGTACTTC	CASSLRGGASEQYF
TRBV27	.	.	TRBJ1-6	TGTGCCAGCAGGAGGAACTCCTATAATTCACCCCTCCACTTT	CASRRNSYNSPLHF
TRBV21-1	.	few	TRBJ2-7	TGTGCCAGCAGCAAAGTAGAGGGTCACAACTACGAGCAGTACTTC	CASSKVEGHNYEQYF
TRBV18	.	.	TRBJ2-3	TGTGCCAGCTCCATGAGAGCTGTAGTGGCAGATACGCAGTATTTT	CASSMRAVVADTQYF
TRBV7-7	TRBD1	.	TRBJ2-3	TGTGCCAGCAGCTTATCTGGTAGGAGACAGGGGGCAGATACGCAGTATTTT	CASSLSGRRQGADTQYF
TRBV5-4	.	.	TRBJ1-3	TGTGCCAGCAGCTTCGGCAGGGGAGCCGGAAACACCATATATTTT	CASSFGRGAGNTIYF
TRBV3-1/TRBV3-2	TRBD1	few	TRBJ2-6	TGTGCCAGCAGCGGGACCGGGACAGGGGGCGTCCTGACTTTC	CASSGTGTGGVLTF
TRBV5-8	TRBD2	.	TRBJ2-1	TGTGCCAGCAGCTTGGTCCCAGCGGGAGGGCTAAATGAGCAGTTCTTC	CASSLVPAGGLNEQFF
TRBV7-9	TRBD2	.	TRBJ2-7	TGTGCCAGCAGCTCCCACCAGGGACTAGTCGGTGAGCAGTACTTC	CASSSHQGLVGEQYF
TRBV15	TRBD1	.	TRBJ1-6	TGTGCCACCACGGGACAGGGGGATTCACCCCTCCACTTT	CATTGQGDSPLHF
TRBV7-8	TRBD1	.	TRBJ2-5	TGTGCCAGCAGCCGGGACAGGGGCTACCAAGAGACCCAGTACTTC	CASSRDRGYQETQYF
TRBV6-2/TRBV6-3	TRBD2	.	TRBJ2-1	TGTGCCAGCAGTTACCTCAGCGGGGGGTCCACGGGTGAGCAGTTCTTC	CASSYLSGGSTGEQFF
TRBV2	.	.	TRBJ1-6	TGTGCCAGCAGGGAACAGACAGACTATAATTCACCCCTCCACTTT	CASREQTDYNSPLHF
TRBV19	.	.	TRBJ2-2	TGTGCCAGTAGTTCCGGGACATTCCCGACCGGGGAGCTGTTTTTT	CASSSGTFPTGELFF
TRBV2	TRBD1	many	TRBJ1-6	TGTGCCAGCAGGGACAGGGGGAGCGGGTCACCCCTCCACTTT	CASRDRGSGSPLHF
TRBV5-1	TRBD1	few	TRBJ2-7	TGCGCCAGCAGCTTGGGACAGGGCCCCTACGAGCAGTACTTC	CASSLGQGPYEQYF
TRBV29-1	TRBD2	.	TRBJ2-7	TGCAGCGTTTCCTTCACCGGGGGGGCGGGGGAGCAGTACTTC	CSVSFTGGAGEQYF
TRBV5-4	TRBD1	.	TRBJ2-3	TGTGCCAGCAGCCAACTCGGACAGGGCTTCGCGGATACGCAGTATTTT	CASSQLGQGFADTQYF